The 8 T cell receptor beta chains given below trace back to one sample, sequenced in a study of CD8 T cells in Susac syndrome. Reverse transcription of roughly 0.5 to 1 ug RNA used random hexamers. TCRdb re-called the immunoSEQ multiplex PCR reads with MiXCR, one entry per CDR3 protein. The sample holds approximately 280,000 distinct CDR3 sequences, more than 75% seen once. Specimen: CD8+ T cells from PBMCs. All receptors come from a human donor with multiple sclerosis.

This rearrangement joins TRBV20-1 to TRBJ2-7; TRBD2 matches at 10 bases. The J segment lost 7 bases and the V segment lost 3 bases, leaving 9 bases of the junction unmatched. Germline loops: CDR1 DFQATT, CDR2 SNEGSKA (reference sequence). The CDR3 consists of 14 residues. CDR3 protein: CSARTSGFDYEQYF. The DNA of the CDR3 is TGCAGTGCTAGGACTAGCGGGTTTGATTATGAGCAGTACTTC.

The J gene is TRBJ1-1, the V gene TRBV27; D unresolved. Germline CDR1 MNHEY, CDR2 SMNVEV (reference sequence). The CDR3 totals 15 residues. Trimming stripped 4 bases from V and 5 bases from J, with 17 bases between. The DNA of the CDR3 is TGTGCCAGCAGTTCCGCCTACCCGGACTGGACTGAAGCTTTCTTT. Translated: CASSSAYPDWTEAFF.

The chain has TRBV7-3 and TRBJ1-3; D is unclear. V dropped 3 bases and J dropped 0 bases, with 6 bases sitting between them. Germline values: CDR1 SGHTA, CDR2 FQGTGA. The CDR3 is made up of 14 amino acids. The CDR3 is CASSFQRSGNTIYF. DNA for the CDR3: TGTGCCAGCAGCTTTCAGCGCTCTGGAAACACCATATATTTT.

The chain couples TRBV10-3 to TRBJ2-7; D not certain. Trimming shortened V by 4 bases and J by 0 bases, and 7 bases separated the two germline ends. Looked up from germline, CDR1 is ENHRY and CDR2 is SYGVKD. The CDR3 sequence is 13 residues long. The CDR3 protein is CAISADASYEQYF. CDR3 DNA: TGTGCCATCAGTGCGGACGCCTCCTACGAGCAGTACTTC.

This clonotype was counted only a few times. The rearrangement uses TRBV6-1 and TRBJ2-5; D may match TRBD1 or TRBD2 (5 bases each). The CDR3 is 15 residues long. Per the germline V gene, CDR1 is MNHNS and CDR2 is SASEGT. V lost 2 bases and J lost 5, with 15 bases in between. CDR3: CASSEPPGTSETQYF. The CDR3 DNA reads TGTGCCAGCAGTGAACCCCCGGGGACGTCGGAGACCCAGTACTTC.

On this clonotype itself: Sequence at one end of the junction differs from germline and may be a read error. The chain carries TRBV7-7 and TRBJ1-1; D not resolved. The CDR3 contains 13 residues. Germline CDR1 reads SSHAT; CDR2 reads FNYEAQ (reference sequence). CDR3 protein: CASSLGPSTEAFF. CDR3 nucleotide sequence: TGTGCTAGCAGCTTAGGTCCCAGCACTGAAGCTTTCTTT.

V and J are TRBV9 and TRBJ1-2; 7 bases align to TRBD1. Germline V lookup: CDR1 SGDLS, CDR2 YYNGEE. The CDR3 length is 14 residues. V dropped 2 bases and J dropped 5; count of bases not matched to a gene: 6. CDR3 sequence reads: CASSVGDRPYGYTF. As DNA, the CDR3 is TGTGCCAGCAGCGTTGGGGACAGACCTTATGGCTACACCTTC. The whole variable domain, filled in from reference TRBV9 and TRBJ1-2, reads DSGVTQTPKHLITATGQRVTLRCSPRSGDLSVYWYQQSLDQGLQFLIQYYNGEERAKGNILERFSAQQFPDLHSELNLSSLELGDSALYFCASSVGDRPYGYTFGSGTRLTVV.

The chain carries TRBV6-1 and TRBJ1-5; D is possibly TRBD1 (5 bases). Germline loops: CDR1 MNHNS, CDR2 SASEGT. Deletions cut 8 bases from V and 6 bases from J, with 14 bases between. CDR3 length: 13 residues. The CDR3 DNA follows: TGTGCCAGCGGGGGAACAGGATTTCAGCCCCAGCATTTT. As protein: CASGGTGFQPQHF.